The present T cell receptor (beta chain) was sequenced within a study of cytotoxic CD8 clonotypes in ibrutinib-treated CLL. Clones were sequenced by immunoSEQ multiplex PCR, and TCRdb holds only the in-frame ones, with some missing. The sample consists of 95,000 to 100,000 clones, around 80% of them appearing once. This clone was picked up a small number of times. Its antigen is currently unknown. Relative to the germline gene, one junction end is altered; a read error may explain this. Germline V gene data show CDR1 as KGHSH and CDR2 as LQKENI. This CDR3 contains 15 residues. Study-wide results and limits: Clonality increased with ibrutinib response but returned toward baseline at progression.

This receptor was identified in a human donor with chronic lymphocytic leukemia. This sample comprised PBMCs, obtained after 12 months of ibrutinib treatment. The gene calls are TRBV18 and TRBJ2-6; 9 bases match TRBD2. This chain's CDR3 is CASSPPGGGDNVLTF. The DNA of the CDR3 is TGTGCCAGCTCACCACCGGGCGGGGGGGACAACGTCCTGACTTTC.